This TCR beta chain appears in the sequencing data of a study of long-term antiretroviral therapy in people with HIV. The assay, immunoSEQ v3.0, was run at survey level. Only in-frame clones appear in the TCRdb table, and some are missing; sequencing was by immunoSEQ multiplex PCR. The sample has tens of thousands of clones, 94% seen once. No donor had fewer than one pre-ART PBMC sample or fewer than two post-ART PBMC samples. This clone was counted once. CDR1 is SGHRS, CDR2 YFSETQ, per germline. With 4 bases clipped from V and 2 bases from J, the junction kept 8 bases outside the gene matches. This CDR3 contains 15 residues.

The receptor was isolated from a man aged 50 or older with HIV. Sequences were derived from unsorted PBMCs, sampled roughly 7.1 years after starting antiretroviral therapy. The chain links TRBV5-1 to TRBJ2-7; 8 bases are shared with TRBD1. The CDR3 DNA reads TGCGCCAGCAGCGGGGGGACAGGACGAACCTACGAGCAGTACTTC. Protein product: CASSGGTGRTYEQYF.